The T cell receptor beta chain described here comes from a study of T cells in Graves' hyperthyroidism and ophthalmopathy. Findings and caveats of the study: Expanded thyroid clonotypes (above 0.001) were mostly also found in blood.

CDR3 length: 13 residues. Per germline, CDR1 MNHEY and CDR2 SMNVEV (reference sequence). Trimming cost V 4 bases and J 2 bases, with 9 bases left between them. There are a few counts of this clonotype. Its antigen is not identified. RNA transcripts served as the template for amplifying TCR beta CDR3 regions. The HTBI set primed first-round TCR CDR3 RT-PCR. TCRdb analysed the multiplex PCR reads with MiXCR anew, one entry per CDR3 protein. The data contain some 620,000 distinct CDR3 sequences, 16% of them singletons. Sequences were obtained from blood. The sequence was obtained from a woman aged 25 to 39 with Graves' hyperthyroidism. V usage is TRBV27 and J usage is TRBJ2-7; D ambiguous. The CDR3 nucleotides read TGTGCCAGCAGTTATGGTCTTACCTACGAGCAGTACTTC. It translates to CASSYGLTYEQYF.